The 13 T cell receptor beta chains reported below all come from one sample, sequenced in a study of breast tumors, draining lymph nodes, adjacent tissues. The lymph nodes were axillary draining lymph nodes from breast cancer patients. A single record per CDR3 protein comes from TCRdb applying MiXCR to the multiplex PCR reads. The sample holds 200,000 to 250,000 distinct CDR3 sequences; around 34% are singletons and the top ten take over 3.5%. The sample taken for sequencing was axillary lymph node tissue. The receptors come from a female donor with breast cancer. Some clones in this sample may be carry-over from other donors' samples.

Notes on this clonotype: It may be a read error: a sequence one base away is much more abundant. This rearrangement joins TRBV7-6 to TRBJ2-5, with 8 bases fitting TRBD1. CDR3 size: 15 residues. Germline CDR1 SGHVS, CDR2 FNYEAQ. Trimming at V came to 5 bases and at J to 5 bases, leaving 10 bases not matched to a gene. The CDR3 nucleotides read TGTGCCAGCAGCCAGGGCAGGGGGCGAAGCGAGACCCAGTACTTC. Translated, it gives CASSQGRGRSETQYF.

This clonotype was seen at least ten times. V usage is TRBV10-3 and J usage is TRBJ2-3, with 7 bases identical to TRBD1. Per the germline V gene, CDR1 is ENHRY and CDR2 is SYGVKD. The CDR3 is 14 residues long. The J segment lost 2 bases and the V segment lost 7 bases, leaving 6 bases of the junction unmatched. The CDR3 protein is CAIKRQGSTDTQYF. In nucleotides, the CDR3 is TGTGCCATCAAAAGACAGGGATCCACAGATACGCAGTATTTT.

This chain joins TRBV10-3 and TRBJ2-6; D may be TRBD2 (7 bases). The CDR3 is made up of 19 amino acids. The V gene lost 0 bases and the J gene lost 4 bases, with 19 bases spanning the gap. Germline-derived CDR1 and CDR2 are ENHRY and SYGVKD. In DNA, the CDR3 is TGTGCCATCAGTGAGTCGCCGGACGGGGGGCTGGGGGGGGCCAACGTCCTGACTTTC. Translated: CAISESPDGGLGGANVLTF.

This clonotype was recorded at least ten times. The V call is TRBV11-3, the J call TRBJ2-7; D gene ambiguous. The V gene's germline CDR1 is SGHNT and CDR2 YENEEA. This CDR3 contains 11 residues. V lost 3 bases to trimming and J lost 2 bases, with 2 bases between them. CDR3 amino acids: CASSFPYEQYF. CDR3 nucleotide sequence: TGTGCCAGCAGCTTTCCCTACGAGCAGTACTTC.

Turning to this clonotype: A clone one base away is much larger, so this may be a read error. The gene calls are TRBV6-6 and TRBJ2-5, with 11 positions matching TRBD2. The CDR3 covers 16 residues. Trimming removed 4 bases from V and 7 bases from J; junction bases left unmatched: 11. Germline V gives CDR1 MNHNY, CDR2 SVGAGI (reference sequence). The DNA of the CDR3 is TGTGCCAGCAGTTCTATTAGCGGGAGGGCCTGGGGGACCCAGTACTTC. Protein: CASSSISGRAWGTQYF.

This clonotype was recorded at least ten times. J is TRBJ1-5 and V is TRBV15, with D tentatively TRBD1 (5 bases). The ends were cut back, 3 bases at V and 4 bases at J, with 10 bases in the middle. CDR3 length: 14 residues. Germline CDR1 LNHNV, CDR2 YYDKDF (reference sequence). The CDR3 sequence: CATSRTGGNQPQHF. CDR3 bases: TGTGCCACCAGCAGGACGGGGGGGAATCAGCCCCAGCATTTT.

The table lists this clonotype with many counts. The CDR3 coding sequence is TGTGCCAGCAGCCCAGGCGAGGGACGTGCCTACGAGCAGTACTTC. Encoded protein: CASSPGEGRAYEQYF. V usage is TRBV11-3 and J usage is TRBJ2-7; D is tentatively TRBD1 or TRBD2 (5 bases each). The CDR3 covers 15 residues. Trimming cost V 5 bases and J 2 bases, with 16 bases left between them. Germline assignment: CDR1 SGHNT and CDR2 YENEEA. Full variable domain (remainder filled in from reference TRBV11-3 and TRBJ2-7): EAGVVQSPRYKIIEKKQPVAFWCNPISGHNTLYWYLQNLGQGPELLIRYENEEAVDDSQLPKDRFSAERLKGVDSTLKIQPAELGDSAVYLCASSPGEGRAYEQYFGPGTRLTVT.

The chain joins TRBV2 to TRBJ2-3, with 12 bases fitting TRBD1. The CDR3 covers 15 residues. Germline V gene sequence: CDR1 SNHLY, CDR2 FYNNEI. V shed 7 bases, J shed 3 bases, and the junction held 5 bases outside the gene matches. CDR3 bases: TGTGCCAGCAACTTGGGACAGGGGGCGACAGATACGCAGTATTTT. Residues: CASNLGQGATDTQYF.

This clonotype was detected many times. The chain recombines TRBV11-2 with TRBJ2-1, with D maybe TRBD1 (5 bases). The CDR3 length is 14 residues. The germline V gene encodes CDR1 SGHAT and CDR2 FQNNGV. V was trimmed by 0 bases and J by 9 bases, leaving 12 bases between them. The chain's CDR3 is CASSLEGPRAEQFF. The CDR3, as DNA: TGTGCCAGCAGCTTAGAAGGACCCAGGGCTGAGCAGTTCTTC.

At least ten counts were recorded for this clonotype. This chain joins TRBV5-8 and TRBJ1-6; D is uncertain. The CDR3 is 15 amino acids. V lost 0 bases and J lost 5, with 9 bases in between. Germline lookup yields CDR1 SGHTS and CDR2 YDEGEE. The CDR3 loop is CASSLGYGNNSPLHF. The CDR3 region has the DNA TGTGCCAGCAGCTTGGGGTATGGGAATAATTCACCCCTCCACTTT.

About this clonotype: Sequence at one end of the junction differs from germline and may be a read error. The gene calls are TRBV7-7 and TRBJ2-3; 10 bases are a match to TRBD2. The length of the CDR3 is 15 residues. Germline CDR1 is SSHAT and CDR2 is FNYEAQ (reference sequence). Written as DNA, the CDR3 is TGTGCTAGCAGCTTAGGGACTAGCGTCTACAATGAGCAGTATTTT. It yields the protein CASSLGTSVYNEQYF.

The rearrangement joins TRBV2 to TRBJ2-7; D is undetermined. V lost 0 bases to trimming and J lost 11 bases, with 8 bases between them. The CDR3 covers 11 residues. Germline CDR1 is SNHLY and CDR2 is FYNNEI. CDR3: CASSEAAEEYV. The CDR3 DNA reads as TGTGCCAGCAGTGAAGCGGCGGAAGAGTACGTC.

This clonotype came up many times. The CDR3 coding sequence is TGTGCCAGCTCACGCGACGGGACAGGGCTTTACGAGACCCAGTACTTC. This translates into CASSRDGTGLYETQYF. The rearrangement joins TRBV18 to TRBJ2-5; 9 nucleotides match TRBD1. Germline CDR1 is KGHSH and CDR2 is LQKENI. This CDR3 has 16 residues. Trimming removed 4 bases from V and 5 bases from J; junction bases left unmatched: 11.